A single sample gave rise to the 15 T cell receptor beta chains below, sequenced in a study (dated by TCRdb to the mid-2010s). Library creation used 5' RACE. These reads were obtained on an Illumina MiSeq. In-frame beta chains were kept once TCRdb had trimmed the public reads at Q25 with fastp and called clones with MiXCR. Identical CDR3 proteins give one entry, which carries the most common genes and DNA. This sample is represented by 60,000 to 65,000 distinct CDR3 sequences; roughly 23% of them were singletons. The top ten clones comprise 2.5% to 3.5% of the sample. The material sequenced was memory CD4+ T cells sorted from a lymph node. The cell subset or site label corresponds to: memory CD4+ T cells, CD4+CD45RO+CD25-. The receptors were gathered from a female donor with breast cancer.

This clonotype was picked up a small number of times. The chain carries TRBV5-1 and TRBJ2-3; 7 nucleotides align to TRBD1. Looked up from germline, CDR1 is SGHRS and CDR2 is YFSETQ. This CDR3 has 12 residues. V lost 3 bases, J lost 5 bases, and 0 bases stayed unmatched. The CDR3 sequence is CASSYRGDTQYF. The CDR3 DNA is TGCGCCAGCAGCTACAGGGGAGATACGCAGTATTTT.

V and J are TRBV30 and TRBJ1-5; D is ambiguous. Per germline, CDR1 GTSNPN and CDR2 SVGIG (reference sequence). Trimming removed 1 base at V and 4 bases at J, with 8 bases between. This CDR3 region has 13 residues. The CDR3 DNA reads TGTGCCTGGAGTGGGTCATCTAATCAGCCCCAGCATTTT. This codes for CAWSGSSNQPQHF.

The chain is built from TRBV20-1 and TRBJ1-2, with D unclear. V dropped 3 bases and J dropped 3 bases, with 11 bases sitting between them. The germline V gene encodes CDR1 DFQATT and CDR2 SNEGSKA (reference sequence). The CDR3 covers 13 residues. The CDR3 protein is CSASLAGDYGYTF. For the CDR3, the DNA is TGCAGTGCTAGCCTTGCCGGGGACTATGGCTACACCTTC.

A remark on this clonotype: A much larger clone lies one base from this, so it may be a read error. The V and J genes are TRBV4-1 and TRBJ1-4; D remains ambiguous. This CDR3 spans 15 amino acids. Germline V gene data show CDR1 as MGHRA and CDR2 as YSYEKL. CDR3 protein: CASSQVRGANEILFF. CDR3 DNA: TGCGCCAGCAGCCAAGTACGCGGCGCTAATGAAATACTGTTTTTT.

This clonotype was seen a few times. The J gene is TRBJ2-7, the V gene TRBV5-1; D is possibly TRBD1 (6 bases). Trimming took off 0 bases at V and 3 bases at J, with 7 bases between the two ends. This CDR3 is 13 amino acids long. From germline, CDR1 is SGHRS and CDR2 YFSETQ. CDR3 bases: TGCGCCAGCAGCTTGGTGGACAGCTACGAGCAGTACTTC. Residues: CASSLVDSYEQYF.

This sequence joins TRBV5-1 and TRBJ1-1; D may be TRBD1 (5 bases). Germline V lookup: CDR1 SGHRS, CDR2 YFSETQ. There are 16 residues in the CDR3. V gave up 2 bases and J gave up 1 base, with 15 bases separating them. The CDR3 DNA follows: TGCGCCAGCAGCTTAACCTCCGGGACGACGAACACTGAAGCTTTCTTT. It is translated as CASSLTSGTTNTEAFF.

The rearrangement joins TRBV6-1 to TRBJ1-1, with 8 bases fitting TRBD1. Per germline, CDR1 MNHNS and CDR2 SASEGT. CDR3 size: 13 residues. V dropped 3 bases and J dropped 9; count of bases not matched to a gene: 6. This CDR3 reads CASSDRGLKKAFF. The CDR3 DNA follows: TGTGCCAGCAGTGACAGGGGGCTGAAGAAAGCTTTCTTT.

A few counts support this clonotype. This CDR3 reads CASSFRGLPTDTQYF. The CDR3 DNA reads TGCGCCAGCAGCTTCCGGGGCTTACCCACAGATACGCAGTATTTT. The rearrangement uses TRBV5-1 and TRBJ2-3, with D perhaps given as TRBD1 or TRBD2 (5 bases each). This CDR3 is built from 15 residues. V was pared by 2 bases and J by 2 bases, with 12 bases between. Germline V gives CDR1 SGHRS, CDR2 YFSETQ.

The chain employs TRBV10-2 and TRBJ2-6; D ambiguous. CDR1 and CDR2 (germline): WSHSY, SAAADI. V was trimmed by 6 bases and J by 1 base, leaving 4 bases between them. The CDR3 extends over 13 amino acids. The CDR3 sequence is CASRVSGANVLTF. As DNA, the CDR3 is TGCGCCAGCAGGGTATCTGGGGCCAACGTCCTGACTTTC.

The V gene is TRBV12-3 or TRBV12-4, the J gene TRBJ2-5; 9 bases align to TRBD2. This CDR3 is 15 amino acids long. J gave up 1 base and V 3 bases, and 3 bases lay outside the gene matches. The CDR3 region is CASSFGGGAQETQYF. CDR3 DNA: TGTGCCAGCAGTTTTGGCGGGGGGGCCCAAGAGACCCAGTACTTC.

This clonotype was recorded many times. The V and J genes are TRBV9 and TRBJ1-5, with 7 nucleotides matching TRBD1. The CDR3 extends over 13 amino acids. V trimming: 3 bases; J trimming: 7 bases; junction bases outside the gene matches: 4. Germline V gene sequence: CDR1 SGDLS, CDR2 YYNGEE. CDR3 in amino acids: CASSATGYQPQHF. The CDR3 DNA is TGTGCCAGCAGCGCGACAGGGTACCAGCCCCAGCATTTT.

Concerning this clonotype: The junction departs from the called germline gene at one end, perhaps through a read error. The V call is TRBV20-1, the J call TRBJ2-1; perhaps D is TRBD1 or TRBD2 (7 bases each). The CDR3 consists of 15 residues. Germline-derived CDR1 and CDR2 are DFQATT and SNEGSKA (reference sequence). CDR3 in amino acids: CSARLGGEGLDREFF. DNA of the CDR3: TGCAGTGCTAGATTGGGCGGGGAAGGACTAGACAGGGAGTTCTTT.

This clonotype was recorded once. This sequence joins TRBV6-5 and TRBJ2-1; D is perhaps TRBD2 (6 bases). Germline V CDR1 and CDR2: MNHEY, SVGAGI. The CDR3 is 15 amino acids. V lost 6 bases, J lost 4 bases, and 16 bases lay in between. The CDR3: CASSRVGGPYNEQFF. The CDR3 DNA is TGTGCCAGCAGCCGCGTTGGAGGGCCTTACAATGAGCAGTTCTTC.

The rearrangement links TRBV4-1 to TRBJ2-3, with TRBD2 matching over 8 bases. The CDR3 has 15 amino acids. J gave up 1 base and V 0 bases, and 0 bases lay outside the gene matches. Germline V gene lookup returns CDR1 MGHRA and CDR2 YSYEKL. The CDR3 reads CASSQETSGTDTQYF. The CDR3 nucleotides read TGCGCCAGCAGCCAAGAGACTAGCGGCACAGATACGCAGTATTTT.

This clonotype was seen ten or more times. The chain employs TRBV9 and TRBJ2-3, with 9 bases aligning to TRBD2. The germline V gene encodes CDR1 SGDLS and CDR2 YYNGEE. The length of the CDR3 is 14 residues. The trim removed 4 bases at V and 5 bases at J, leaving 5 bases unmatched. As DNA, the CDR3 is TGTGCCAGCAGCCCCCAACTAGCGGGAGATACGCAGTATTTT. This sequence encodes CASSPQLAGDTQYF.